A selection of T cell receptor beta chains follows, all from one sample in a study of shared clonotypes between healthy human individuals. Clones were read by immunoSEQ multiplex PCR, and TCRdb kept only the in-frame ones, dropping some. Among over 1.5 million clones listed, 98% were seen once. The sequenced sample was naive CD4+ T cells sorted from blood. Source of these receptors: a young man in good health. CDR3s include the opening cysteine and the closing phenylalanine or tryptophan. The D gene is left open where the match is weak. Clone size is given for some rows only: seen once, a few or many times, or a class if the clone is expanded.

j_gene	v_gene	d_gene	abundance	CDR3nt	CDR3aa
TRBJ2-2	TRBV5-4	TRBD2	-	TGTGCCACCGCAGGGGCTAGCGGGAGCGGACGCTGGAACACCGGGGAGCTGTTTTTT	CATAGASGSGRWNTGELFF
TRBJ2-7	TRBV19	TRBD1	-	TGTGCCAGTAGCGGGGACAGGGCCGCCGAGCAGTACTTC	CASSGDRAAEQYF
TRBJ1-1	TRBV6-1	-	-	TGTGCCACCGGGAGGGTTCAGCTTGCGAACACTGAAGCTTTCTTT	CATGRVQLANTEAFF
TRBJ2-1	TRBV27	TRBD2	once	TGTGCCACGTCGACTAGCGGGAGTTACAATGAGCAGTTCTTC	CATSTSGSYNEQFF
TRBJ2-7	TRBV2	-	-	TGTGCCAGCAGTGTAACCAGGGTTTACGAGCAGTACTTC	CASSVTRVYEQYF
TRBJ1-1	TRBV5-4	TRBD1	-	TGTGCCAGCAGCCGACAGGGGGGCATGAACACTGAAGCTTTCTTT	CASSRQGGMNTEAFF
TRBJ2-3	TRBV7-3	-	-	TGTGCCAGCAGCTTCGCGGGGAGCACAGATACGCAGTATTTT	CASSFAGSTDTQYF
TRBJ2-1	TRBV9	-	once	TGTGCCAGCAGCGTGGGGGGCGGGAGCACCTACAATGAGCAGTTCTTC	CASSVGGGSTYNEQFF
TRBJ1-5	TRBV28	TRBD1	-	TGTGCCAGCAGTTTACTTACAGGGGCTCTAGGACAGCCCCAGCATTTT	CASSLLTGALGQPQHF
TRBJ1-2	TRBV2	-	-	TGTGCCAGCAGTGAAAAGGGCGGCTACACCTTC	CASSEKGGYTF
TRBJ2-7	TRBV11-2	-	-	TGTGCCAGCACCTCGGGACCGACATCGGGCCTCGAGCAGTACTTC	CASTSGPTSGLEQYF
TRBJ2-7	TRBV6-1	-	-	TGTGCCAGCAGTGGGACAGTTCTGGGCGAGCAGTACTTC	CASSGTVLGEQYF
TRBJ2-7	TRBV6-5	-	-	TGTGCCAGCAGTTATTCCCTCCGTTACGAGCAGTACTTC	CASSYSLRYEQYF
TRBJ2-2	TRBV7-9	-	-	TGTGCCAGCACCCTACGTTCCAGGACACGAGAGAACACCGGGGAGCTGTTTTTT	CASTLRSRTRENTGELFF
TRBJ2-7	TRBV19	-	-	TGTGCCAGTAATCACAAACTAGACGCCTACGAGCAGTACTTC	CASNHKLDAYEQYF
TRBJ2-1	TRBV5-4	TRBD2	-	TGTGCCAGCAGCTCACTAGCGGGAGGGCCAGGTGAGCAGTTCTTC	CASSSLAGGPGEQFF
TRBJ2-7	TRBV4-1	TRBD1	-	TGCGCCAGCAGCCTCACAACACAGGGGCCCGGGGAGCAGTACTTC	CASSLTTQGPGEQYF
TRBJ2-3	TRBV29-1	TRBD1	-	TGCAGCGTTGACGCCGGGACAGGGGGCTCGGATACGCAGTATTTT	CSVDAGTGGSDTQYF
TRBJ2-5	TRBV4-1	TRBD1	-	TGCGCCAGCAGCCATCCGGGACAGGGGACGGAGACCCAGTACTTC	CASSHPGQGTETQYF
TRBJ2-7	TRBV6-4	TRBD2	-	TGTGCCAGCAGAAGGGGACTAGAAACCTTC	CASRRGLETF
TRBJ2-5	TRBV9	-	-	TGTGCCAGCAGCGTAGGGGATGAAGAGACCCAGTACTTC	CASSVGDEETQYF
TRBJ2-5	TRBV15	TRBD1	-	TGTGCCACCAGCAGAGGCGACACAGGGGTGGGAGAGACCCAGTACTTC	CATSRGDTGVGETQYF
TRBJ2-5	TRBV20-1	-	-	TGCAGTGCTAGAGATATGGAGACCCAGTACTTC	CSARDMETQYF
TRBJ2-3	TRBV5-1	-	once	TGCGCCAGCAGCTTGGGGGCGCTTGGGGACACAGATACGCAGTATTTT	CASSLGALGDTDTQYF
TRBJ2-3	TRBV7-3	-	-	TGTGCCAGCAGCCCCGGCAACACAGATACGCAGTATTTT	CASSPGNTDTQYF
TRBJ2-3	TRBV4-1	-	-	TGCGCCAGCAGCCAAGTCCCCGGCACAGATACGCAGTATTTT	CASSQVPGTDTQYF
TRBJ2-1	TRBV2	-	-	TGTGCCAGCAGTGTGGTGACCACCTACAATGAGCAGTTCTTC	CASSVVTTYNEQFF